This entry concerns a single T cell receptor (beta chain). Its antigen is as yet unknown. Original processing notes: Out-of-frame sequences were removed, leaving 2 million to 2.5 million distinct TCRbeta sequences. The table came from immunoSEQ multiplex PCR; TCRdb's copy has only in-frame clones and leaves some out. The V and J calls and clone size were taken over from that table, and D and trimming were inferred from the DNA. The data hold some 52,000 clones, with under 80% observed a single time. These data belong to a study of memory CD4+ T cells and cytomegalovirus serostatus. The sort gate was single viable CD3+CD4+CD8-CD45RO+ cells for memory CD4+ T cells. Serostatus was set by detecting CMV pp150, pp28, p38, p52 IgG. Study findings and constraints: The CMV-associated TCR signature appears largely within the CD4+ memory repertoire. Of approximately 160 reported CMV TCRbeta sequences, some 70 were found in memory CD4+ repertoires.

V was cut by 6 bases and J by 4 bases, with 16 bases left in between. In germline, CDR1 is MNHNS, CDR2 SASEGT. The CDR3 covers 15 residues. Specimen: memory CD4+ T cells from blood. The TCR was taken from an adult in good health and CMV-seronegative. The chain couples TRBV6-1 to TRBJ2-1; maybe TRBD2 (5 bases). The CDR3 DNA sequence: TGTGCCAGCAGCCCCGGGATAATAAATTACAATGAGCAGTTCTTC. Translating gives CASSPGIINYNEQFF.